This TCR beta chain was sequenced for a study of blood T cell repertoires in COVID-19. V trimming: 0 bases; J trimming: 6 bases; junction bases outside the gene matches: 7. Per germline, CDR1 MNHEY and CDR2 SMNVEV (reference sequence). CDR3 length: 15 amino acids. Sequencing was performed with immunoSEQ multiplex PCR; in TCRdb, only in-frame clones are kept and a portion is missing. The table records around 240,000 clones, roughly 80% of them present only once. The rearrangement links TRBV27 to TRBJ2-7, with TRBD2 identical over 8 bases. This TCR derives from a woman in her fifties or sixties with acute or convalescent COVID-19. The sequenced sample was peripheral blood. The CDR3 is CASSLSRLAPFEQYF. The CDR3 region has the DNA TGTGCCAGCAGTTTATCGAGACTAGCGCCATTCGAGCAGTACTTC.